This T cell receptor (beta chain) was identified during a study of blood T cell repertoires in COVID-19. At the level of the study: PBMCs, B-cell-depleted T cells, or T cells were the source of the cDNA or gDNA that made up the material.

Clones were read by immunoSEQ multiplex PCR, and TCRdb kept only the in-frame ones, dropping some. The data hold about 220,000 clones, with 80% observed a single time. In germline, CDR1 is MNHEY, CDR2 SVGEGT. V trimming: 6 bases; J trimming: 4 bases; junction bases outside the gene matches: 8. The CDR3 spans 15 residues. The TCR comes from a woman in her 70s with acute or convalescent COVID-19. The chain uses TRBV6-2 or TRBV6-3 and TRBJ2-2, with 7 positions matching TRBD1. The source material was peripheral blood. This chain's CDR3 is CASSQPSGGTGELFF. The CDR3 DNA follows: TGTGCCAGCAGCCAACCCTCAGGGGGCACCGGGGAGCTGTTTTTT.